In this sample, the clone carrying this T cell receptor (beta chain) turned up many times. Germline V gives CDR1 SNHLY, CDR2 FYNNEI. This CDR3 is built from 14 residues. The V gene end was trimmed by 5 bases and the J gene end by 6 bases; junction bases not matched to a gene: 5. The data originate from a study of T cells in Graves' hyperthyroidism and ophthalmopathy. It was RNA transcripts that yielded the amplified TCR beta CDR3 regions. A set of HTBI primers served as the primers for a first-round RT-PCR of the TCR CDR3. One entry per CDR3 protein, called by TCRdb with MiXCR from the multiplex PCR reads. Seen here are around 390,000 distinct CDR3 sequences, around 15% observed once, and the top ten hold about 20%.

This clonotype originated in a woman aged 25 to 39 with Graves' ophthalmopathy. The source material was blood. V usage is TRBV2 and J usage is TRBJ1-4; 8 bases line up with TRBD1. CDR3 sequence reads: CASSTGGMDEKLFF. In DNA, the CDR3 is TGTGCCAGCAGTACAGGGGGAATGGATGAAAAACTGTTTTTT. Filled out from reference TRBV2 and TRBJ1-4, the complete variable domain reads EPEVTQTPSHQVTQMGQEVILRCVPISNHLYFYWYRQILGQKVEFLVSFYNNEISEKSEIFDDQFSVERPDGSNFTLKIRSTKLEDSAMYFCASSTGGMDEKLFFGSGTQLSVL.